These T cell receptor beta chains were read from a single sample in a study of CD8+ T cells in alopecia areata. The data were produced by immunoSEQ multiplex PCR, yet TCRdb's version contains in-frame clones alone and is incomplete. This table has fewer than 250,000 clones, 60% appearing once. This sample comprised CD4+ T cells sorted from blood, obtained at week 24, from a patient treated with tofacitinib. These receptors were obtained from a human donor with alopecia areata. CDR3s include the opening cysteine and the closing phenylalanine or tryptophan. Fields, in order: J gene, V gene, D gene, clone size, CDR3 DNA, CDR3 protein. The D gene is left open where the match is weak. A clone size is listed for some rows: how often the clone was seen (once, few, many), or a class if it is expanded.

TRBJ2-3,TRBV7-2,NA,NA,TGTGCCAGCAGCAGTCCGGGCACAGATACGCAGTATTTT,CASSSPGTDTQYF
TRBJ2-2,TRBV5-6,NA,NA,TGTGCCAGCAGCTTGGCCACGTCCACCAGGAGGACCGGGGAGCTGTTTTTT,CASSLATSTRRTGELFF
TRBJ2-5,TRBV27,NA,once,TGTGCCAGCAGTTCCCTAGCACGGGAGACCCAGTACTTC,CASSSLARETQYF
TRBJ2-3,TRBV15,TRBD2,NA,TGTGCCACCAGGGGGGGGGTATCCACAGATACGCAGTATTTT,CATRGGVSTDTQYF
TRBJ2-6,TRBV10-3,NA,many,TGTGCCATCAGTGAGTCGGTCAGATTCGGAGCTGGGGCCAACGTCCTGACTTTC,CAISESVRFGAGANVLTF
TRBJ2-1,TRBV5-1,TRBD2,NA,TGCGCCAGCAGCCAAGCGGGGGGGACCTACAATGAGCAGTTCTTC,CASSQAGGTYNEQFF
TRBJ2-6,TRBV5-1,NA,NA,TGCGCCAGCAGCTTGTGGGCCGAGGGGATACTCTCTGGGGCCAACGTCCTGACTTTC,CASSLWAEGILSGANVLTF
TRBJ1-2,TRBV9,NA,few,TGTGCCAGCAGCGTAGGGGGGGCTGGCAACTATGGCTACACCTTC,CASSVGGAGNYGYTF
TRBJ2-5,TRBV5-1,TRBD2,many,TGCGCCAGCAGCTCGTCAGCGGGGGGGTACCAAGAGACCCAGTACTTC,CASSSSAGGYQETQYF
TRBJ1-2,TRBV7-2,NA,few,TGTGCCAGCAGCTTAGCGGCAGGGAATGGCTACACCTTC,CASSLAAGNGYTF
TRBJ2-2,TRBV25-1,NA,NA,TGTGCCAGCAGATCCACCGGGGAGCTGTTTTTT,CASRSTGELFF
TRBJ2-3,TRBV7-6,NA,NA,TGTGCCAGCAGCTTAGGCAGGGGATCTAGCACAGATATGCAGTATTTT,CASSLGRGSSTDMQYF
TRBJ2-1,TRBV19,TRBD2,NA,TGTGCCAGTAGTCGGGGGACTAGCGGTTACAATGAGCAGTTCTTC,CASSRGTSGYNEQFF
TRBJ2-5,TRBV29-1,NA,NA,TGCAGCGTTGTGAACAGGTACCAAGAGACCCAGTACTTC,CSVVNRYQETQYF
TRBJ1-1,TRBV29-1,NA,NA,TGCAGCGTGGGGAGGAAAATGAACACTGAAGCTTTCTTT,CSVGRKMNTEAFF
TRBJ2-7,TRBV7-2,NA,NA,TGTGCCAGCAGCCCTCCCCCCCGGACGGCGGAGCAGTACTTC,CASSPPPRTAEQYF
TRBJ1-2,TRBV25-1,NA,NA,TGTGCCAGCAGTTTTGTCACCCGACTGGGGGACTATGGCTACACCTTC,CASSFVTRLGDYGYTF
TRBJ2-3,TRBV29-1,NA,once,TGCAGCGTTGATGGGTGGCAGGGAGGCACAGATACGCAGTATTTT,CSVDGWQGGTDTQYF
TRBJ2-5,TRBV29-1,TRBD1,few,TGCAGCGTTGCGACTACAGGGGTAGGAGAGACCCAGTACTTC,CSVATTGVGETQYF
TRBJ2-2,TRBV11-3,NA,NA,TGTGCCAGCAGCTTTATTACCGGGACGAACACCGGGGAGCTGTTTTTT,CASSFITGTNTGELFF
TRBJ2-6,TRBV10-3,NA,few,TGTGCCATCAGTCCAACAGGGACCTCTGGGGCCAACGTCCTGACTTTC,CAISPTGTSGANVLTF
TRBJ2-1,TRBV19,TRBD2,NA,TGTGCCAGTAGTAAGCGGGGTAGTGAGCAGTTCTTC,CASSKRGSEQFF
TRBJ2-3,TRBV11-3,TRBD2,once,TGTGCCAGCAGCCCTGGGACTAGCGGGGGGCAGGATACGCAGTATTTT,CASSPGTSGGQDTQYF
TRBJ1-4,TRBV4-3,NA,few,TGCGCCAGCAGCCAAGGTCTCGCAGCATCCTCAACTAATGAAAAACTGTTTTTT,CASSQGLAASSTNEKLFF
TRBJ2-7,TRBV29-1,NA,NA,TGCAGCGCATCCGAAACAGGCGAGCAGTACTTC,CSASETGEQYF
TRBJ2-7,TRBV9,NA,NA,TGTGCCAGCAGCGTACGGTCGTTAGACGAGCAGTACTTC,CASSVRSLDEQYF
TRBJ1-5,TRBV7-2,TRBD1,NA,TGTGCCAGCAGCCTGGGACAGGGAAAGGATCAGCCCCAGCATTTT,CASSLGQGKDQPQHF
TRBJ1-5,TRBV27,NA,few,TGTGCCAGCAGTAGGGCCGTCAATCAGCCCCAGCATTTT,CASSRAVNQPQHF
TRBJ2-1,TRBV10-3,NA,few,TGTGCCATCAGTGACAGGGACAATGAGCAGTTCTTC,CAISDRDNEQFF
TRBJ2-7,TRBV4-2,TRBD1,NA,TGTGCCAGCAGAGGAACCGGGACAGGGTCCTACGAGCAGTACTTC,CASRGTGTGSYEQYF
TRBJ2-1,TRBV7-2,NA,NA,TGTGCCAGCCGCTTATGGGGCCATGAGCAGTTCTTC,CASRLWGHEQFF
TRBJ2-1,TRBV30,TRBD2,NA,TGTGCCTGGACTAGCGGGAATAGGGACAATGAGCAGTTCTTC,CAWTSGNRDNEQFF